The 24 T cell receptor beta chains presented below share a single source sample, sequenced in a study of blood T cell repertoires in COVID-19. Here immunoSEQ multiplex PCR was the method, and the copy in TCRdb shows in-frame clones only, minus some. The sample comprises approximately 300,000 clones, around 87% of which are singletons, and under 5.5% rests with the top ten. Sequenced sample: PBMCs or T cells enriched from blood (not recorded which). The receptors here all came from a woman aged 30 to 39 who had recovered from COVID-19.

This chain joins TRBV5-1 and TRBJ1-6; no clear D. Germline assignment: CDR1 SGHRS and CDR2 YFSETQ. Deletions cut 2 bases from V and 7 bases from J, with 7 bases between. This CDR3 is 13 amino acids long. CDR3 DNA: TGCGCCAGCAGCTTTACCGGGAATTCACCCCTCCACTTT. Amino acids: CASSFTGNSPLHF.

The CDR3 nucleotides read TGTGCCAGCAGCCCTCGCAGGGCTAATTCACCCCTCCACTTT. This translates into CASSPRRANSPLHF. This chain uses TRBV9 with TRBJ1-6; TRBD1 might be the D (5 bases). The V and J ends lost 4 bases and 6 bases respectively, with 11 bases between them. The CDR3 extends over 14 amino acids. Germline CDR1 and CDR2: SGDLS and YYNGEE.

V usage is TRBV6-5 and J usage is TRBJ1-1, with TRBD1 matching over 7 bases. Germline CDR1 and CDR2: MNHEY and SVGAGI. The V and J ends lost 5 bases and 5 bases, in that order; junction bases with no gene match: 8. The CDR3 extends over 14 amino acids. The CDR3 DNA sequence: TGTGCCAGCAGTCTAACAGGGGATGAGACTGAAGCTTTCTTT. This codes for CASSLTGDETEAFF.

The chain carries TRBV18 and TRBJ2-6; TRBD2 might be the D (5 bases). The ends were cut back, 8 bases at V and 4 bases at J, with 18 bases in the middle. The CDR3 consists of 16 residues. The germline V gene encodes CDR1 KGHSH and CDR2 LQKENI. CDR3 sequence: CASLESGNRGANVLTF. The CDR3 DNA sequence: TGTGCCAGCCTTGAATCCGGGAATAGGGGGGCCAACGTCCTGACTTTC.

The chain combines TRBV5-1 with TRBJ2-1; 8 positions match TRBD2. This CDR3 is built from 17 residues. Germline CDR1 is SGHRS and CDR2 is YFSETQ. J gave up 0 bases and V 3 bases, and 8 bases lay outside the gene matches. The CDR3 region is CASSSSILAASYNEQFF. CDR3 sequence (DNA): TGCGCCAGCAGCTCCAGCATACTAGCGGCCTCCTACAATGAGCAGTTCTTC.

The chain couples TRBV6-5 to TRBJ2-7; no definite D call. CDR1 and CDR2 from the germline V gene are MNHEY and SVGAGI. With 5 bases removed from V and 6 bases from J, the gap between germline ends came to 17 bases. The CDR3 spans 14 residues. The CDR3 protein is CASSPPLDFGEQYF. CDR3 sequence (DNA): TGTGCCAGCAGTCCGCCCCTTGACTTCGGCGAGCAGTACTTC.

The chain joins TRBV7-2 to TRBJ1-6; TRBD1 might be the D (6 bases). The CDR3 runs 13 residues. V lost 4 bases and J lost 8, with 9 bases in between. The germline CDR1 and CDR2 sequences are SGHTA and FQGNSA. The CDR3 loop reads CASSSNRDSPLHF. The CDR3 bases are TGTGCCAGCAGCTCCAACAGGGATTCACCCCTCCACTTT.

This sequence joins TRBV29-1 and TRBJ2-3, with TRBD1 identical over 7 bases. CDR3 length: 15 residues. Germline V gene lookup returns CDR1 SQVTM and CDR2 ANQGSEA. V lost 4 bases, J lost 0 bases, and 7 bases stayed unmatched. For the CDR3, the DNA is TGCAGCGTTGCAACCCTAGGGGGCAGCACAGATACGCAGTATTTT. Its protein is CSVATLGGSTDTQYF.

The genes are TRBV29-1 and TRBJ1-2; TRBD1 is a possible D gene (5 bases). The CDR3 covers 12 residues. Germline V gives CDR1 SQVTM, CDR2 ANQGSEA. The V end lost 4 bases, the J end lost 8 bases, and 14 bases lay between the germline ends. CDR3 bases: TGCAGCGTTGTCATTGGGGAGGGGGGCTACACCTTC. Its protein product is CSVVIGEGGYTF.

The chain links TRBV19 to TRBJ1-2; tentative D call: TRBD1 (5 bases). The CDR3 covers 13 residues. The germline gives CDR1 LNHDA, CDR2 SQIVND (reference sequence). Trimming removed 3 bases at V and 8 bases at J, with 13 bases between. This CDR3 reads CASSIAGTGGYTF. DNA of the CDR3: TGTGCCAGTAGTATTGCGGGGACGGGAGGCTACACCTTC.

The V gene is TRBV7-6, the J gene TRBJ1-4, with D hard to call. This CDR3 region has 16 residues. Trimming removed 0 bases at V and 8 bases at J, with 16 bases between. CDR1 is SGHVS and CDR2 is FNYEAQ in the germline V gene. CDR3 amino acids: CASSLATKVALEKLFF. CDR3 DNA: TGTGCCAGCAGCTTAGCGACCAAAGTAGCCCTGGAAAAACTGTTTTTT.

This chain connects TRBV28 to TRBJ1-2, with a possible D match to TRBD1 (6 bases). Deletions cut 4 bases from V and 7 bases from J, with 10 bases between. The CDR3 runs to 12 residues. CDR1 MDHEN and CDR2 SYDVKM come from the germline V gene. CDR3 DNA: TGTGCCAGCAGTTCACAGGGATTTGGCTACACCTTC. Its protein product is CASSSQGFGYTF.

The gene calls are TRBV7-9 and TRBJ1-2; 8 nucleotides agree with TRBD1. CDR3 length equals 15 residues. Losses at the gene ends were 4 bases for V and 0 bases for J; bases not matched to a gene: 4. Germline V gene lookup returns CDR1 SEHNR and CDR2 FQNEAQ (reference sequence). CDR3 bases: TGTGCCAGCAGCTCCCGGACAGGGTCTAACTATGGCTACACCTTC. This codes for CASSSRTGSNYGYTF.

This chain joins TRBV6-5 and TRBJ1-2; a possible D gene is TRBD1 (6 bases). The CDR3 has 12 amino acids. Trimming took off 5 bases at V and 10 bases at J, with 14 bases between the two ends. Germline assignment: CDR1 MNHEY and CDR2 SVGAGI. CDR3 in amino acids: CASSRTDTFYTF. The CDR3 nucleotides are TGTGCCAGCAGTAGGACAGACACTTTCTACACCTTC.

The rearrangement joins TRBV27 to TRBJ1-5; 7 nucleotides agree with TRBD1. The CDR3 consists of 18 residues. CDR1 and CDR2 from the germline V gene are MNHEY and SMNVEV (reference sequence). The V and J ends lost 5 bases and 0 bases, in that order; junction bases with no gene match: 13. This chain's CDR3 is CASSLTGTALYSNQPQHF. The CDR3 bases are TGTGCCAGCAGTCTAACCGGGACAGCACTTTATAGCAATCAGCCCCAGCATTTT.

The chain carries TRBV2 and TRBJ2-7, with 8 bases that match TRBD1. The germline V gene encodes CDR1 SNHLY and CDR2 FYNNEI. The junction had 6 bases not matched to a gene; V was cut back by 4 bases and J by 4 bases. The CDR3 contains 14 residues. CDR3 coding DNA: TGTGCCAGCAGTGCAACCGGGACAGGATACGAGCAGTACTTC. Protein: CASSATGTGYEQYF.

Notes on this clone: This sample also contains other DNA sequences that code for the same CDR3. V gene TRBV27 combines with J gene TRBJ2-3, with 12 positions matching TRBD2. The CDR3 runs 15 residues. Per the germline V gene, CDR1 is MNHEY and CDR2 is SMNVEV (reference sequence). Trimming removed 6 bases from V and 2 bases from J; junction bases left unmatched: 3. The CDR3 here is CASSGLAGSTDTQYF. CDR3 DNA: TGTGCCAGCAGCGGACTAGCGGGGTCCACAGATACGCAGTATTTT.

The CDR3 loop is CASSQDVGFSSYEQYF. CDR3 sequence (DNA): TGTGCCAGCAGCCAAGATGTTGGTTTCAGCTCCTACGAGCAGTACTTC. This chain connects TRBV14 to TRBJ2-7; D is unclear. The V end lost 0 bases, the J end lost 0 bases, and 12 bases lay between the germline ends. The CDR3 totals 16 residues. From germline, CDR1 is SGHDN and CDR2 FVKESK.

This sequence joins TRBV5-5 and TRBJ2-7; 7 positions match TRBD1. The length of the CDR3 is 12 residues. Germline loops: CDR1 SGHKS, CDR2 YYEKEE (reference sequence). The V and J ends lost 2 bases and 9 bases, in that order; junction bases with no gene match: 5. CDR3 loop: CASSFRQGRQYF. The CDR3, as DNA: TGTGCCAGCAGCTTCCGACAGGGCAGGCAGTACTTC.

The CDR3 protein is CASSFGTGGMETQYF. The CDR3 nucleotides read TGTGCCAGCAGCTTTGGGACAGGGGGCATGGAGACCCAGTACTTC. The chain is built from TRBV11-3 and TRBJ2-5, with 12 positions matching TRBD1. Germline CDR1 SGHNT, CDR2 YENEEA. The V and J ends lost 3 bases and 5 bases, in that order; junction bases with no gene match: 4. CDR3 length: 15 residues.

This clone was counted a single time. The chain recombines TRBV19 with TRBJ1-1; D is possibly TRBD1 (6 bases). The germline V gene encodes CDR1 LNHDA and CDR2 SQIVND (reference sequence). V was shortened by 5 bases and J by 2 bases, with 12 bases between the two germline ends. This CDR3 contains 14 residues. CDR3 in amino acids: CASSVGQPNTEAFF. The CDR3 DNA is TGTGCCAGTAGTGTTGGACAGCCCAACACTGAAGCTTTCTTT.

The rearrangement links TRBV29-1 to TRBJ1-4; 10 nucleotides align to TRBD1. V dropped 6 bases and J dropped 6; count of bases not matched to a gene: 10. Germline CDR1 and CDR2: SQVTM and ANQGSEA. This CDR3 comprises 15 residues. The CDR3: CSVVEGGQGYEKLFF. DNA of the CDR3: TGCAGCGTCGTCGAGGGGGGACAGGGGTATGAAAAACTGTTTTTT.

This sequence joins TRBV9 and TRBJ1-2; D uncertain. This CDR3 spans 13 amino acids. CDR1 is SGDLS, CDR2 YYNGEE, per germline. V was clipped by 4 bases and J by 8 bases, with 15 bases between them. DNA of the CDR3: TGTGCCAGCAGCTCCGGAGCTATAGGAGGCTACACCTTC. It translates to CASSSGAIGGYTF.

V and J are TRBV5-1 and TRBJ2-7, with D possibly TRBD2 on 5 matching bases. The CDR3 covers 14 residues. V shed 2 bases and J shed 0 bases, with 9 bases lying between them. CDR1 and CDR2 (germline): SGHRS, YFSETQ. The CDR3 is CASSFTGSSYEQYF. The CDR3 DNA is TGCGCCAGCAGCTTTACGGGGAGCTCCTACGAGCAGTACTTC.